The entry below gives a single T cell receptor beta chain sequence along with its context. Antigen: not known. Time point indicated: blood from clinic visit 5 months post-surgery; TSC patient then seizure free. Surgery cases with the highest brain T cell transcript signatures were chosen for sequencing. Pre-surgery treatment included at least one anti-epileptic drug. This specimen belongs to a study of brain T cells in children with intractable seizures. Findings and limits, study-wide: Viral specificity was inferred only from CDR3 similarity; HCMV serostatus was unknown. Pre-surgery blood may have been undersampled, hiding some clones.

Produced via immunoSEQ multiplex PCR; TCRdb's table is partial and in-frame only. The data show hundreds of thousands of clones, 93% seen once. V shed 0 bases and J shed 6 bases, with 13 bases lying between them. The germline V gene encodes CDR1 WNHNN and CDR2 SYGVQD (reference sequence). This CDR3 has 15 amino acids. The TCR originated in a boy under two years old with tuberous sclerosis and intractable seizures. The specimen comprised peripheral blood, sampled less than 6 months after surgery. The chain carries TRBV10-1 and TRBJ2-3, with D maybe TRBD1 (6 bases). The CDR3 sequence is CASSESRGLGDTQYF. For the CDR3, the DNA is TGCGCCAGCAGTGAGTCAAGGGGGTTGGGGGATACGCAGTATTTT.